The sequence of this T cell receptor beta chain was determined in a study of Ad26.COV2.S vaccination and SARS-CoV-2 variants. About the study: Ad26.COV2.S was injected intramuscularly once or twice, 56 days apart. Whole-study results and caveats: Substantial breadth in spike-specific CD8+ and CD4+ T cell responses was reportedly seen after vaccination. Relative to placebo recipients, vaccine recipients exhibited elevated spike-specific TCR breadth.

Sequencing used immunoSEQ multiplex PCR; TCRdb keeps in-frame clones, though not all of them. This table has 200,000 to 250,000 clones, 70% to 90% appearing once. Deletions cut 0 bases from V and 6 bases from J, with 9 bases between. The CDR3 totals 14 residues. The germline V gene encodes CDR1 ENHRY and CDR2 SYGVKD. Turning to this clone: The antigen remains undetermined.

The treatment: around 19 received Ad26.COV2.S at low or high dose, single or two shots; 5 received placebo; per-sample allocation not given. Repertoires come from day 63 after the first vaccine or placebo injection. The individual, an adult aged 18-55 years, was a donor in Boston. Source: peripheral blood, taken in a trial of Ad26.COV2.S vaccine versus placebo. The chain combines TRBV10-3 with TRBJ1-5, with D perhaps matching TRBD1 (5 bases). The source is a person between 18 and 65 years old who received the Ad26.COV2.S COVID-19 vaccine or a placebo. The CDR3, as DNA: TGTGCCATCAGTGAGTCTGGGGGGGGTCAGCCCCAGCATTTT. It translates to CAISESGGGQPQHF.